The 6 T cell receptor beta chains listed next were all sequenced from one sample in a study of radiation and T cells in renal cell carcinoma. The repertoire was sequenced with immunoSEQ multiplex PCR; TCRdb's copy has only in-frame clones and lacks some. The sample carries 45,000 to 55,000 clones, 75% to 85% recorded once. As to time point: blood 2 weeks post-SBRT. Documented treatment: 15 Gy SBRT to primary tumor, nephrectomy 4 weeks later. This specimen was blood, taken from a patient whose treatment included radiotherapy and nephrectomy. The receptors stem from a woman in her 70s with renal cell carcinoma.

This clone was seen just once. The V and J genes are TRBV2 and TRBJ1-2; TRBD1 is a possible D gene (5 bases). The CDR3 sequence is 13 residues long. From germline, CDR1 is SNHLY and CDR2 FYNNEI. Trimming shortened V by 9 bases and J by 3 bases, and 14 bases separated the two germline ends. This CDR3 is CASSIRGDYGYTF. The CDR3 DNA is TGTGCCAGTTCTATTAGGGGAGACTATGGCTACACCTTC.

The rearrangement links TRBV14 to TRBJ2-5, with 12 bases identical to TRBD2. CDR3 length: 16 residues. Trimming took 1 base from V and 5 from J; bases not matched to a gene: 5. CDR1 and CDR2 from the germline V gene are SGHDN and FVKESK. The CDR3 DNA reads as TGTGCCAGCAGCCAAGGACTAGCGGGAGTCTGGGAGACCCAGTACTTC. Amino acids: CASSQGLAGVWETQYF.

The chain combines TRBV19 with TRBJ2-1, with 15 bases aligning to TRBD2. This CDR3 has 15 residues. Germline V gives CDR1 LNHDA, CDR2 SQIVND (reference sequence). Trimming removed 10 bases from V and 9 bases from J; junction bases left unmatched: 10. Here the CDR3 reads CATQPRTSGRGEQFF. Here the CDR3 DNA reads TGTGCCACCCAACCCCGGACTAGCGGGAGGGGTGAGCAGTTCTTC.

This clone was observed a handful of times. This sequence joins TRBV19 and TRBJ2-1, with D hard to call. This CDR3 is built from 11 residues. Germline values: CDR1 LNHDA, CDR2 SQIVND (reference sequence). Trimming took 8 bases from V and 3 from J, leaving 5 bases between them. CDR3 residues: CASWGYNEQFF. The CDR3 coding sequence is TGTGCCAGTTGGGGCTACAATGAGCAGTTCTTC.

The J gene is TRBJ2-3, the V gene TRBV7-9, with 10 positions matching TRBD2. The J segment lost 4 bases and the V segment lost 1 base, leaving 5 bases of the junction unmatched. The CDR3 covers 16 residues. Looked up from germline, CDR1 is SEHNR and CDR2 is FQNEAQ (reference sequence). Written as DNA, the CDR3 is TGTGCCAGCAGCTTAGGGCTAGCGGGGGATTCAGATACGCAGTATTTT. Translating gives CASSLGLAGDSDTQYF.

The CDR3 region is CASSVGTGGYDGYTF. CDR3 coding DNA: TGTGCCAGCAGTGTAGGGACAGGGGGTTACGATGGCTACACCTTC. The chain links TRBV6-1 to TRBJ1-2; 11 nucleotides align to TRBD1. The CDR3 spans 15 residues. Germline values: CDR1 MNHNS, CDR2 SASEGT. The trim removed 4 bases at V and 6 bases at J, leaving 7 bases unmatched.